This T cell receptor beta chain is drawn from a study of beta chain features in type 1 diabetes. V shed 2 bases and J shed 1 base, with 12 bases lying between them. Germline V lookup: CDR1 SGDLS, CDR2 YYNGEE. This CDR3 is 15 amino acids long. This clone was counted only a few times. The sample has other DNA sequences that encode this CDR3 too. In total, each donor contributed a single heparinised blood draw that averaged around 120 mL. The authors reverse transcribed all of the isolated RNA, so sequencing captured expressed TCRB transcripts. Generated by immunoSEQ multiplex PCR, the TCRdb table keeps only in-frame clones and is missing some. The sample consists of 250,000 or so clones, 27% of them appearing once.

This chain joins TRBV9 and TRBJ2-5; possibly TRBD2 for D (7 bases). This clonotype originated in a man in his thirties or forties in good health. Sequenced sample: central memory CD4+ T cells from blood. The CDR3 here is CASSVEGGLQETQYF. DNA of the CDR3: TGTGCCAGCAGCGTCGAGGGGGGGCTCCAAGAGACCCAGTACTTC.